These 10 T cell receptor beta chains were all obtained from the same sample, sequenced in a study of blood T cell repertoires in COVID-19. Some clones are missing from TCRdb's copy, which holds only in-frame ones; the method was immunoSEQ multiplex PCR. Of around 190,000 clones listed, 84% are singletons. Sequences were obtained from peripheral blood. The receptors stem from a human donor in a cohort sampled during active COVID-19.

This chain uses TRBV28 with TRBJ2-1; D ambiguous. CDR1 is MDHEN and CDR2 is SYDVKM in the germline V gene. The CDR3 is 14 residues long. V lost 7 bases to trimming and J lost 0 bases, with 10 bases between them. The CDR3 loop reads CASTPRSSYNEQFF. CDR3 sequence (DNA): TGTGCCAGCACCCCCCGTAGCTCCTACAATGAGCAGTTCTTC. Filled out from reference TRBV28 and TRBJ2-1, the complete variable domain reads DVKVTQSSRYLVKRTGEKVFLECVQDMDHENMFWYRQDPGLGLRLIYFSYDVKMKEKGDIPEGYSVSREKKERFSLILESASTNQTSMYLCASTPRSSYNEQFFGPGTRLTVL.

This sequence joins TRBV5-4 and TRBJ2-2; 14 bases fit TRBD2. V gave up 4 bases and J gave up 5 bases; unmatched junction bases: 10. The CDR3 loop spans 18 amino acids. Per germline, CDR1 SGHNT and CDR2 YYREEE (reference sequence). The CDR3 reads CASSRGTSGSLRTGELFF. For the CDR3, the DNA is TGTGCCAGCAGCCGTGGGACTAGCGGGAGTCTTAGGACCGGGGAGCTGTTTTTT.

This rearrangement joins TRBV7-9 to TRBJ1-2; TRBD1 agrees at 8 bases. With V trimmed by 5 bases and J by 2 bases, 4 bases remained unmatched. The CDR3 contains 14 residues. Germline V gives CDR1 SEHNR, CDR2 FQNEAQ (reference sequence). The CDR3 region is CASSTGQGNYGYTF. The CDR3 nucleotides are TGTGCCAGCAGCACCGGACAGGGAAACTATGGCTACACCTTC.

CDR3 sequence (DNA): TGTGCCTGGAGTCGGAGGGGCAGCGGGGACACCTACGAGCAGTACTTC. Its protein is CAWSRRGSGDTYEQYF. This sequence joins TRBV30 and TRBJ2-7; D is possibly TRBD2 (7 bases). This CDR3 contains 16 residues. Germline V gene sequence: CDR1 GTSNPN, CDR2 SVGIG (reference sequence). Trimming removed 2 bases from V and 2 bases from J, with 19 bases in between.

This sequence joins TRBV7-9 and TRBJ2-7; 11 bases are a match to TRBD2. CDR1 is SEHNR and CDR2 is FQNEAQ in the germline V gene (reference sequence). CDR3 length: 19 residues. V shed 1 base, J shed 3 bases, and the junction held 14 bases outside the gene matches. CDR3 bases: TGTGCCAGCAGCTTAGTCCCCCCCGCGAGGCTAGCGGGGGGCTACGAGCAGTACTTC. Residues: CASSLVPPARLAGGYEQYF. The full variable domain, its missing parts supplied by reference TRBV7-9 and TRBJ2-7, is DTGVSQNPRHKITKRGQNVTFRCDPISEHNRLYWYRQTLGQGPEFLTYFQNEAQLEKSRLLSDRFSAERPKGSFSTLEIQRTEQGDSAMYLCASSLVPPARLAGGYEQYFGPGTRLTVT.

The chain couples TRBV29-1 to TRBJ2-7; 9 positions agree with TRBD2. The CDR3 has 14 amino acids. In germline, CDR1 is SQVTM, CDR2 ANQGSEA. The J segment lost 2 bases and the V segment lost 1 base, leaving 3 bases of the junction unmatched. The CDR3: CSVEGREGTYEQYF. DNA for the CDR3: TGCAGCGTTGAAGGGCGGGAGGGAACCTACGAGCAGTACTTC.

The genes are TRBV19 and TRBJ2-5; no firm D call. Trimming removed 5 bases from V and 4 bases from J, with 14 bases in between. Per germline, CDR1 LNHDA and CDR2 SQIVND (reference sequence). The CDR3 has 14 amino acids. CDR3 region: CASSRGIRGETQYF. For the CDR3, the DNA is TGTGCCAGTAGTCGAGGCATACGTGGAGAGACCCAGTACTTC. Together with reference TRBV19 and TRBJ2-5, the CDR3 gives the full variable domain: DGGITQSPKYLFRKEGQNVTLSCEQNLNHDAMYWYRQDPGQGLRLIYYSQIVNDFQKGDIAEGYSVSREKKESFPLTVTSAQKNPTAFYLCASSRGIRGETQYFGPGTRLLVL.

The chain employs TRBV19 and TRBJ1-5; TRBD1 is a possible D gene (6 bases). Germline-derived CDR1 and CDR2 are LNHDA and SQIVND (reference sequence). The CDR3 loop spans 13 amino acids. Trimming left V 7 bases short and J 2 bases short, with 9 bases between. This CDR3 is CASTRQGNQPQHF. For the CDR3, the DNA is TGTGCCAGTACCCGACAGGGCAATCAGCCCCAGCATTTT.

The J gene is TRBJ2-2, the V gene TRBV28; a possible D gene is TRBD2 (5 bases). The V gene lost 1 base and the J gene lost 5 bases, with 17 bases spanning the gap. CDR1 and CDR2 (germline): MDHEN, SYDVKM. This CDR3 contains 17 residues. The CDR3 is CASSLYRAGRGTGELFF. CDR3 DNA: TGTGCCAGCAGTTTATATAGGGCAGGAAGAGGGACCGGGGAGCTGTTTTTT.

The rearrangement uses TRBV28 and TRBJ2-2; 11 bases line up with TRBD2. J was trimmed by 7 bases and V by 3 bases; bases with no gene match: 10. This CDR3 contains 17 residues. CDR1 MDHEN and CDR2 SYDVKM come from the germline V gene. The CDR3 DNA follows: TGTGCCAGCAGTTTCGCGCCACTAGCGGGAGCGTTCGGGGAGCTGTTTTTT. Translated, it gives CASSFAPLAGAFGELFF.